This TCR beta chain derives from a study of T cells in Graves' hyperthyroidism and ophthalmopathy. This clonotype was detected only a few times. TCR beta CDR3 region amplification was performed from RNA transcripts. First-round RT-PCR of the TCR CDR3 relied on the HTBI primer set. Each CDR3 protein gets one entry after TCRdb re-called the multiplex PCR reads with MiXCR. The sample has more than 600,000 distinct CDR3 sequences, about 17% seen once; the top ten hold roughly 8%. The TCR sequence derives from a man younger than 35 with Graves' hyperthyroidism. Sequencing was carried out using blood.

CDR3 DNA sequence: TGCGCCAGCAGCCATCTAAAGCGGGGGGGGGTCAATGAGCAGTTCTTC. Encoded protein: CASSHLKRGGVNEQFF. This chain uses TRBV4-1 with TRBJ2-1, with 10 nucleotides matching TRBD2. Per germline, CDR1 MGHRA and CDR2 YSYEKL. The CDR3 contains 16 residues. The V and J ends lost 3 bases and 6 bases, in that order; junction bases with no gene match: 8.